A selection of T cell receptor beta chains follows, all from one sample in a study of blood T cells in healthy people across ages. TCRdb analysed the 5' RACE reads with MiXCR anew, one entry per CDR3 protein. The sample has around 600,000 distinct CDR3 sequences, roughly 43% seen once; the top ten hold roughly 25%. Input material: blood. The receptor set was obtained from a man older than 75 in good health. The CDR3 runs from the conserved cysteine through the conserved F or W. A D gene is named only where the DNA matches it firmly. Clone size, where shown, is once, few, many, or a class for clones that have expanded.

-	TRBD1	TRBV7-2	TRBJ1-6	TGTGCCAGCAGCCCGGACAGGGCTTCACCCCTCCACTTT	CASSPDRASPLHF
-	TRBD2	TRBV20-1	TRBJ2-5	TGCAGTGCTAGAGATTTGCGCGGGGGGGCCGAGACCCAGTACTTC	CSARDLRGGAETQYF
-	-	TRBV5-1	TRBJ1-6	TGCGCCAGCAGCTTGGTGGGGTCGGGGAATTCACCCCTCCACTTT	CASSLVGSGNSPLHF
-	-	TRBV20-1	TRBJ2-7	TGCAGTGCTCTAGACCGAAGGAGCCCTTTTTGGGAGCAGTACTTC	CSALDRRSPFWEQYF
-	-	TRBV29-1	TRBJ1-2	TGCAGCGTTGAAGAAGGCAGGCGAAACTATGGCTACACCTTC	CSVEEGRRNYGYTF
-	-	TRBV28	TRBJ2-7	TGTGCCAGCATCCCGGGTACCGCAACCTACGAGCAGTACTTC	CASIPGTATYEQYF
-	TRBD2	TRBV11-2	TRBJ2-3	TGTGCCAGCAGCTTAGCCCCCGGGACTAGCGGGAGCCCAGATACGCAGTATTTT	CASSLAPGTSGSPDTQYF
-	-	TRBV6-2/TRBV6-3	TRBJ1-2	TGTGCCAGCAACCTACAGGAGATGGATGGCTACACCTTC	CASNLQEMDGYTF
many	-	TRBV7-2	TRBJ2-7	TGTGCCAGCAGCTTAGAACCCCAGAGCTCCTACGAGCAGTACTTC	CASSLEPQSSYEQYF
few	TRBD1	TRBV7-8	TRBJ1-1	TGTGCCAGCAGCTTCTCCGGGACAGGGAAGTCCAACACTGAAGCTTTCTTT	CASSFSGTGKSNTEAFF
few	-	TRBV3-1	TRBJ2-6	TGTGCCAGCAGTATCGGGTCCTCTGGGGCCAACGTCCTGACTTTC	CASSIGSSGANVLTF
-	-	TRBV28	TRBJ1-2	TGTGCCAGCAGAGGGGCAGACAACTATGGCTACACCTTC	CASRGADNYGYTF
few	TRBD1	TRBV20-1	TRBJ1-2	TGCAGTGCTAGGGGACAGTTGAGAGATGGCTACACCTTC	CSARGQLRDGYTF
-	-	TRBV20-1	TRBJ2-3	TGCAGTGCTTACCACGGCACAGATACGCAGTATTTT	CSAYHGTDTQYF
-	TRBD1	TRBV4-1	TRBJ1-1	TGCGCCAGCAGCCAAGTAGGGAGGGGGCAGTGGGCTTTCTTT	CASSQVGRGQWAFF
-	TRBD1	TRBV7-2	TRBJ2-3	TGTGCCAGCAGCCTCCGGACAGGGGGCGCGGCAGATACGCAGTATTTT	CASSLRTGGAADTQYF
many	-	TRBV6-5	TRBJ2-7	TGTGCCAGCAGCCAAGCCGGTACCTACGAGCAGTACTTC	CASSQAGTYEQYF
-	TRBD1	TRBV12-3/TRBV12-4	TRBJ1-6	TGTGCCAGCAGTTCGGGACAGGGGACTTTAAAAAATTCACCCCTCCACTTT	CASSSGQGTLKNSPLHF
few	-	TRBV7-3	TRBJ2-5	TGTGCCAGCAGCTTAACGGAAGTTTCGGGGACCCAGTACTTC	CASSLTEVSGTQYF
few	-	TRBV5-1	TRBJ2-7	TGCGCCAGCAGCCAGGGACTTTCGCGGCGCGGTGACGAGCAGTACTTC	CASSQGLSRRGDEQYF
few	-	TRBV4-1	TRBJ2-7	TGCGCCAGCAGCCACAGAGGCCTGGAACACTACGAGCAGTACTTC	CASSHRGLEHYEQYF
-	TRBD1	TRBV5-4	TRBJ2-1	TGTGCCAGCAGCTTGCAGGACAGGGGGCAGTTCTTC	CASSLQDRGQFF
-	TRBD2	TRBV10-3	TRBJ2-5	TGTGCCATCTCCCTAGCGGGGAGCCAAGAGACCCAGTACTTC	CAISLAGSQETQYF
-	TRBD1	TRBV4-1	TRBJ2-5	TGCGCCAGCAGCCAAGTGGTAGTGACAGGGATGGCGGAGCAGTACTTC	CASSQVVVTGMAEQYF
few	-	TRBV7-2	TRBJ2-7	TGTGCCAGCAGCTGGGGGGATTCCGGAGTTGACGAGCAGTACTTC	CASSWGDSGVDEQYF
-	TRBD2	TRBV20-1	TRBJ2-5	TGCATTTGCGGGGGGGCTGGGGAGACCCAGTACTTC	CICGGAGETQYF
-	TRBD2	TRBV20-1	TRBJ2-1	TGCAGAGGAGCGGGAGGGCTCAATGAGCAGTTCTTC	CRGAGGLNEQFF
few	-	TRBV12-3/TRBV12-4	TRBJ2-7	TGTGCCAGCCGACTCCTAGAGGAACCCTACGAGCAGTACTTC	CASRLLEEPYEQYF
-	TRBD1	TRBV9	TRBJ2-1	TGTGCCAGCAGCCCAGCGGGACAGGGCCATCAGTACAATGAGCAGTTCTTC	CASSPAGQGHQYNEQFF
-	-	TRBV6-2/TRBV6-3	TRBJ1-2	TGTGCCAGCAAGTACGACACCCTGTTGAACTATGGCTACACCTTC	CASKYDTLLNYGYTF
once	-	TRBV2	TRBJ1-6	TGTGCCAGCAGTCAAGTGACGAATAATTCACCCCTCCACTTT	CASSQVTNNSPLHF
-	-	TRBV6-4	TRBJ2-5	TGTGCCAGCAGTCGCAGGGGTGGTGAGACCCAGTACTTC	CASSRRGGETQYF
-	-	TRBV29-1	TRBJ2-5	TGCAGCGCCGCTGGGGAGACCCAGTACTTC	CSAAGETQYF
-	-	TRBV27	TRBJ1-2	TGTGCCAGCAGTTGGGGTGTCGGGGGAAGGGACTATGGCTACACCTTC	CASSWGVGGRDYGYTF
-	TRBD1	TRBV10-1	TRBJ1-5	TGCGCCAGCAGAAAAGGGGGGACAGGGGCCATGGGCAATCAGCCCCAGCATTTT	CASRKGGTGAMGNQPQHF
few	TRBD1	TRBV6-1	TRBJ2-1	TGTGCCAGCAGTGGCTCACAGCCGAGGGGGCGCGGCAATGAGCAGTTCTTC	CASSGSQPRGRGNEQFF
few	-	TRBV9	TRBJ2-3	TGTGCCACAGGACCGGGGCCAAGCACAGATACGCAGTATTTT	CATGPGPSTDTQYF
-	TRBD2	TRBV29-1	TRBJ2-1	TGCAGCGTTGGGGGACTAGCCCCGAATGAGCAGTTCTTC	CSVGGLAPNEQFF
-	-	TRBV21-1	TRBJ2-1	TGTGCCAGCAGCGGGCGCAGAGGTTCGTTCTTC	CASSGRRGSFF
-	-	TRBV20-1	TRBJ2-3	TGCAGTGCTAGAGATCCAGGGCTCACAGATACGCAGTATTTT	CSARDPGLTDTQYF
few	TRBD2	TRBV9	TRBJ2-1	TGTGCCAGCAGCGTTAGACGGGAGGGAGGAGGCTACAATGAGCAGTTCTTC	CASSVRREGGGYNEQFF
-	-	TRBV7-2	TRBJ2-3	TGTGCCAGCAGCTTAATTTCAGCAGATACGCAGTATTTT	CASSLISADTQYF
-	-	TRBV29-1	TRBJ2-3	TGCAGCGTTGAAGGGGGGGCGGATAGCACAGATACGCAGTATTTT	CSVEGGADSTDTQYF
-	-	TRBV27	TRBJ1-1	TGTGCCAGCAGTTCGACAGAACTGTGGGACACTGAAGCTTTCTTT	CASSSTELWDTEAFF
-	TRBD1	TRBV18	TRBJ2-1	TGTGCCAGCTCAGACAGGGACGAGCAGTTCTTC	CASSDRDEQFF
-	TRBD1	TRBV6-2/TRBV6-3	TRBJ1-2	TGTGCCAGCAGTCGAGAACAGGGGGCGCGTAGCTACACCTTC	CASSREQGARSYTF
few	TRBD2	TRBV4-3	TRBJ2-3	TGCGCCAGCAGCCGCTTTGGGGGAGCGGGGAGCACAGATACGCAGTATTTT	CASSRFGGAGSTDTQYF
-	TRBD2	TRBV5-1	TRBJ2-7	TGCGCCAGCAGAATCGGACTAGCAACCTACGAGCAGTACTTC	CASRIGLATYEQYF
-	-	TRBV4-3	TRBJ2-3	TGCGCCAGCAGCCAAGATGGTCGGGATTCCTCCACAGATACGCAGTATTTT	CASSQDGRDSSTDTQYF
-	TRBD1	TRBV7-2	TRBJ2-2	TGTGCCAGCAGTTTAAGACAGGGGGCTATCGGGGAGCTGTTTTTT	CASSLRQGAIGELFF
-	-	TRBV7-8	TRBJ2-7	TGTGCCAGCAGCTTAGAAATCACTTCCGCGCCGTACTTC	CASSLEITSAPYF
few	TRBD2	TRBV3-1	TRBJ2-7	TGTGCCAGCAGCCACGGGACTAGTGAAGGCGAGCAGTACTTC	CASSHGTSEGEQYF
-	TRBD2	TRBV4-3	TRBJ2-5	TGCGCCAGCAGCCAAGTCACTAGCGGGGGGACCCGGTACCAAGAGACCCAGTACTTC	CASSQVTSGGTRYQETQYF
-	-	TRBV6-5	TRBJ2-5	TGTGCCAGCAGCCCCACTAGAATACAAGAGACCCAGTACTTC	CASSPTRIQETQYF
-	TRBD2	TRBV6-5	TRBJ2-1	TGTGCCAGCAATCCCGGGACTAGTGTCCGTGAGCAGTTCTTC	CASNPGTSVREQFF
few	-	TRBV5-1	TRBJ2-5	TGCGCCAGCAGGGCCGGGGCCAAAGAGACCCAGTACTTC	CASRAGAKETQYF
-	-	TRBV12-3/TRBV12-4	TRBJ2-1	TGTGCCAGCAGTTTAGAATTAGTAGGACGGGATGAGCAGTTCTTC	CASSLELVGRDEQFF